Shown below are 25 T cell receptor beta chains from a single sample sequenced in a study of T cells in Graves' hyperthyroidism and ophthalmopathy. RNA transcripts gave rise to amplified TCR beta CDR3 regions. Primed by the HTBI set, a first-round RT-PCR was run on the TCR CDR3. TCRdb re-called the multiplex PCR reads through MiXCR, storing one row per CDR3 protein. The sample lists around 560,000 distinct CDR3 sequences; approximately 15% were seen once. Sequenced: blood. The receptors were gathered from a woman younger than 35 with Graves' hyperthyroidism.

V gene TRBV5-1 combines with J gene TRBJ2-3, with unresolved D. Germline CDR1 and CDR2: SGHRS and YFSETQ. The V end was cut by 0 bases, the J end by 3 bases, with 11 bases between. This CDR3 has 15 amino acids. CDR3 coding DNA: TGCGCCAGCAGCTTGGAGTCGGTCGGTACAGATACGCAGTATTTT. Protein product: CASSLESVGTDTQYF.

The chain joins TRBV19 to TRBJ2-2; 7 positions agree with TRBD1. CDR3 size: 15 residues. V shed 4 bases and J 2 bases; nucleotides not matched to a gene: 4. CDR1 LNHDA and CDR2 SQIVND come from the germline V gene (reference sequence). CDR3 in amino acids: CASSKTGTNTGELFF. The DNA for the CDR3 is TGTGCCAGTAGTAAGACAGGGACCAACACCGGGGAGCTGTTTTTT.

This clonotype has a handful of counts. The V and J genes are TRBV6-1 and TRBJ1-3, with 8 nucleotides matching TRBD1. The CDR3 length is 15 residues. V was pared by 2 bases and J by 4 bases, with 4 bases of the junction left unmatched. CDR1 and CDR2 (germline): MNHNS, SASEGT. In nucleotides, the CDR3 is TGTGCCAGCAGTGAACCGACAGGGGTCGGAAACACCATATATTTT. Its protein product is CASSEPTGVGNTIYF.

This rearrangement joins TRBV4-1 to TRBJ2-7, with D perhaps matching TRBD2 (6 bases). The germline V gene encodes CDR1 MGHRA and CDR2 YSYEKL. This CDR3 is 15 amino acids long. V was clipped by 4 bases and J by 2 bases, with 15 bases between them. The CDR3 bases are TGCGCCAGCAGCCCCGGGCTAGCGAGAACCTACGAGCAGTACTTC. This codes for CASSPGLARTYEQYF.

The V call is TRBV6-1, the J call TRBJ2-2, with 11 bases aligning to TRBD2. The length of the CDR3 is 17 residues. J gave up 1 base and V 6 bases, and 7 bases lay outside the gene matches. Germline values: CDR1 MNHNS, CDR2 SASEGT. CDR3 amino acids: CASSPPGLAGNTGELFF. The CDR3 DNA follows: TGTGCCAGCAGCCCGCCCGGACTAGCGGGGAACACCGGGGAGCTGTTTTTT.

The chain couples TRBV12-3 or TRBV12-4 to TRBJ2-7, with D perhaps matching TRBD2 (5 bases). The CDR3 covers 14 residues. Trimming removed 7 bases at V and 2 bases at J, with 15 bases between. The CDR3 protein is CASTSDYGAYEQYF. CDR3 nucleotides: TGTGCCAGCACCTCCGACTATGGGGCCTACGAGCAGTACTTC.

CDR3 amino acids: CASSPDSGRNTIYF. The CDR3 region has the DNA TGTGCCAGCAGCCCGGACAGCGGCCGAAACACCATATATTTT. J is TRBJ1-3 and V is TRBV7-2; D perhaps matches TRBD1 (6 bases). Germline loops: CDR1 SGHTA, CDR2 FQGNSA. The CDR3 has 14 amino acids. V lost 5 bases and J 5 bases, leaving 13 bases between the germline ends.

This clonotype was counted only a few times. The chain combines TRBV30 with TRBJ1-5, with no clear D. Germline V CDR1 and CDR2: GTSNPN, SVGIG (reference sequence). V was cut by 2 bases and J by 5 bases, with 10 bases left in between. This CDR3 comprises 13 residues. The CDR3 sequence: CAWSSGLDQPQHF. Written as DNA, the CDR3 is TGTGCCTGGAGTTCCGGGTTGGATCAGCCCCAGCATTTT.

This chain links TRBV7-9 with TRBJ2-5; no firm D call. The ends were cut back, 0 bases at V and 6 bases at J, with 11 bases in the middle. Per the germline V gene, CDR1 is SEHNR and CDR2 is FQNEAQ (reference sequence). The CDR3 runs to 14 residues. The CDR3 protein is CASSLAGSMKTQYF. The DNA of the CDR3 is TGTGCCAGCAGCTTAGCAGGGTCGATGAAGACCCAGTACTTC.

This sequence joins TRBV4-3 and TRBJ1-5, with D perhaps TRBD1 (5 bases). The CDR3 is made up of 18 amino acids. V lost 1 base, J lost 2 bases, and 18 bases lay in between. Germline CDR1 LGHNA, CDR2 YSLEER. In DNA form, the CDR3 reads TGCGCCAGCAGCCAAGCTTTCCCTGGAGGGGCCGGCAATCAGCCCCAGCATTTT. As protein: CASSQAFPGGAGNQPQHF.

This clonotype was observed at least ten times. The chain has TRBV20-1 and TRBJ1-1, with D possibly matching TRBD1 (5 bases). Trimming stripped 1 base from V and 1 base from J, with 7 bases between. The CDR3 has 13 residues. Germline V gene sequence: CDR1 DFQATT, CDR2 SNEGSKA (reference sequence). In nucleotides, the CDR3 is TGCAGTGCTAGAGCTGGGGGGAACACTGAAGCTTTCTTT. Residues: CSARAGGNTEAFF.

The sample holds a few counts of this clonotype. V is TRBV27 and J is TRBJ1-4; TRBD1 might be the D (6 bases). V lost 5 bases to trimming and J lost 6 bases, with 13 bases between them. The CDR3 contains 14 residues. CDR1 MNHEY and CDR2 SMNVEV come from the germline V gene (reference sequence). The DNA of the CDR3 is TGTGCCAGCAGTCCCCGACAGGAGGATGAAAAACTGTTTTTT. Amino acid sequence: CASSPRQEDEKLFF.

In this sample, this clonotype turned up many times. The CDR3 protein is CASSVAGGPYEQYF. CDR3 nucleotides: TGTGCCAGCAGCGTAGCGGGAGGGCCATACGAGCAGTACTTC. The chain uses TRBV2 and TRBJ2-7; 11 bases agree with TRBD2. J lost 4 bases, V lost 6 bases, and 5 bases had no gene match. This CDR3 region has 14 residues. Germline CDR1 reads SNHLY; CDR2 reads FYNNEI.

The chain couples TRBV24-1 to TRBJ1-1, with unresolved D. Germline V gives CDR1 KGHDR, CDR2 SFDVKD. The V gene lost 2 bases and the J gene lost 1 base, with 4 bases spanning the gap. The CDR3 is made up of 13 amino acids. CDR3 in amino acids: CATSDSGNTEAFF. The DNA for the CDR3 is TGTGCCACCAGTGATTCGGGGAACACTGAAGCTTTCTTT.

There are many counts of this clonotype. The chain is built from TRBV5-1 and TRBJ1-1; TRBD1 agrees at 9 bases. Germline CDR1 and CDR2: SGHRS and YFSETQ. V lost 1 base, J lost 6 bases, and 7 bases stayed unmatched. The CDR3 totals 15 residues. The CDR3 loop is CASSLIRGQGPEAFF. DNA for the CDR3: TGCGCCAGCAGCTTGATACGGGGACAGGGACCTGAAGCTTTCTTT.

This clonotype was seen ten or more times. V gene TRBV20-1 combines with J gene TRBJ2-7; the match to TRBD2 covers 9 bases. Germline CDR1 reads DFQATT; CDR2 reads SNEGSKA (reference sequence). CDR3 length: 15 residues. The J segment lost 4 bases and the V segment lost 1 base, leaving 8 bases of the junction unmatched. The CDR3: CSARAPGTSRYEQYF. The CDR3 DNA reads TGCAGTGCTAGAGCCCCCGGGACTAGCCGTTACGAGCAGTACTTC.

This clonotype showed up many times. The chain is built from TRBV2 and TRBJ1-2, with D tentatively TRBD1 (5 bases). From germline, CDR1 is SNHLY and CDR2 FYNNEI. The CDR3 consists of 14 residues. Trimming removed 6 bases at V and 3 bases at J, with 14 bases between. In nucleotides, the CDR3 is TGTGCCAGCAGCGAAAGAGACAGATACTATGGCTACACCTTC. This sequence encodes CASSERDRYYGYTF.

V usage is TRBV27 and J usage is TRBJ2-3; no clear D. Germline CDR1 MNHEY, CDR2 SMNVEV (reference sequence). V dropped 6 bases and J dropped 0 bases, with 7 bases sitting between them. The CDR3 totals 13 residues. The CDR3 DNA reads as TGTGCCAGCAGGGCCTATAGCACAGATACGCAGTATTTT. It codes for CASRAYSTDTQYF.

This clonotype was recorded a few times. The chain couples TRBV29-1 to TRBJ2-5; the match to TRBD1 covers 8 bases. J gave up 5 bases and V 8 bases, and 10 bases lay outside the gene matches. The germline V gene has CDR1 SQVTM and CDR2 ANQGSEA. The CDR3 runs to 13 residues. The CDR3 reads CSLTQGARETQYF. The CDR3 nucleotides read TGCAGCCTAACCCAGGGGGCGCGGGAGACCCAGTACTTC.

This clonotype was seen only a few times. The chain carries TRBV10-3 and TRBJ2-5, with D perhaps TRBD1 (6 bases). The V end was cut by 5 bases, the J end by 7 bases, with 17 bases between. The CDR3 has 14 residues. Germline V lookup: CDR1 ENHRY, CDR2 SYGVKD. CDR3 in DNA: TGTGCCATCAGTCGGGACATGGCAGAGGGGACCCAGTACTTC. Protein sequence: CAISRDMAEGTQYF.

A few counts support this clonotype. The chain recombines TRBV12-3 or TRBV12-4 with TRBJ1-3; 12 bases are a match to TRBD1. The CDR3 is 15 amino acids. V shed 7 bases and J 7 bases; nucleotides not matched to a gene: 8. The CDR3 is CASTPGTGGRNTIYF. The CDR3 coding sequence is TGTGCCAGCACCCCCGGGACAGGGGGCCGGAACACCATATATTTT.

This clonotype was picked up a small number of times. The chain couples TRBV7-9 to TRBJ1-2, with D perhaps TRBD1 (6 bases). The V gene lost 5 bases and the J gene lost 5 bases, with 15 bases spanning the gap. The CDR3 is 14 residues long. Germline CDR1 SEHNR, CDR2 FQNEAQ (reference sequence). The CDR3 bases are TGTGCCAGCAGCCCGGGGGCGCTCGGTTATGGCTACACCTTC. It translates to CASSPGALGYGYTF.

The chain recombines TRBV25-1 with TRBJ1-3; D not resolved. V was trimmed by 3 bases and J by 0 bases, leaving 3 bases between them. Per the germline V gene, CDR1 is MGHDK and CDR2 is SYGVNS. This CDR3 is 13 amino acids long. The CDR3: CASSDPSGNTIYF. CDR3 DNA: TGTGCCAGCAGTGATCCCTCTGGAAACACCATATATTTT. The whole variable domain, remainder taken from reference TRBV25-1 and TRBJ1-3, is EADIYQTPRYLVIGTGKKITLECSQTMGHDKMYWYQQDPGMELHLIHYSYGVNSTEKGDLSSESTVSRIRTEHFPLTLESARPSHTSQYLCASSDPSGNTIYFGEGSWLTVV.

This chain links TRBV4-3 with TRBJ1-5; no clear D. This CDR3 comprises 15 residues. V lost 1 base and J lost 0, with 7 bases in between. Germline V CDR1 and CDR2: LGHNA, YSLEER. The DNA for the CDR3 is TGCGCCAGCAGCCAAGGCGCCCATAGCAATCAGCCCCAGCATTTT. The encoded protein is CASSQGAHSNQPQHF.

There are many counts of this clonotype. This chain joins TRBV7-2 and TRBJ2-1; TRBD2 is a possible D gene (6 bases). The germline V and J ends were trimmed by 1 base and 4 bases, with 11 bases remaining between them. The germline V gene has CDR1 SGHTA and CDR2 FQGNSA. This CDR3 is 15 amino acids long. CDR3 sequence (DNA): TGTGCCAGCAGCTTAGTTGGCCGGGGGTACAATGAGCAGTTCTTC. Translating it yields CASSLVGRGYNEQFF. Full variable domain (outside the CDR3, taken from reference TRBV7-2 and TRBJ2-1): GAGVSQSPSNKVTEKGKDVELRCDPISGHTALYWYRQSLGQGLEFLIYFQGNSAPDKSGLPSDRFSAERTGGSVSTLTIQRTQQEDSAVYLCASSLVGRGYNEQFFGPGTRLTVL.